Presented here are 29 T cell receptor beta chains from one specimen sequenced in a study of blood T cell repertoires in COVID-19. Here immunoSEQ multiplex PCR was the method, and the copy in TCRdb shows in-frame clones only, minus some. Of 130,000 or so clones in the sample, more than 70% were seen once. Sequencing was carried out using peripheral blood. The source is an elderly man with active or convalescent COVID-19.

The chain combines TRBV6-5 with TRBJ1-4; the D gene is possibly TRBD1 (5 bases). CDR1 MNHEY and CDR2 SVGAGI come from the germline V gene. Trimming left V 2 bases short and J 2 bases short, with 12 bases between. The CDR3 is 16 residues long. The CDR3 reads CASSYQQGTTNEKLFF. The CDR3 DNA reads TGTGCCAGCAGTTACCAGCAGGGCACGACTAATGAAAAACTGTTTTTT.

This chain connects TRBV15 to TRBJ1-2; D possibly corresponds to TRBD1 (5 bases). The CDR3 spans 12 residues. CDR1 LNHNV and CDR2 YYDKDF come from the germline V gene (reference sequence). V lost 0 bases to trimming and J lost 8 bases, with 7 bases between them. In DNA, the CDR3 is TGTGCCACCAGCAGAGAGGCAGGGGGCTACACCTTC. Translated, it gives CATSREAGGYTF. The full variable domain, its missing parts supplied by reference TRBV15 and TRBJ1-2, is DAMVIQNPRYQVTQFGKPVTLSCSQTLNHNVMYWYQQKSSQAPKLLFHYYDKDFNNEADTPDNFQSRRPNTSFCFLDIRSPGLGDTAMYLCATSREAGGYTFGSGTRLTVV.

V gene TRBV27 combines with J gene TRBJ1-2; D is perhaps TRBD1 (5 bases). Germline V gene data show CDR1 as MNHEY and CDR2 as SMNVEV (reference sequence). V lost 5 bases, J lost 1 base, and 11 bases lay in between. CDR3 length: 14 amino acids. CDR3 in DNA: TGTGCCAGCAGTGGATTGGGGCTTAACTATGGCTACACCTTC. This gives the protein CASSGLGLNYGYTF.

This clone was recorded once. This CDR3 reads CASSPDFF. CDR3 in DNA: TGTGCCAGCAGCCCAGATTTCTTC. The genes are TRBV7-9 and TRBJ2-1; D gene uncertain. Germline V gene sequence: CDR1 SEHNR, CDR2 FQNEAQ (reference sequence). Trimming took off 5 bases at V and 16 bases at J, with 6 bases between the two ends. The length of the CDR3 is 8 residues.

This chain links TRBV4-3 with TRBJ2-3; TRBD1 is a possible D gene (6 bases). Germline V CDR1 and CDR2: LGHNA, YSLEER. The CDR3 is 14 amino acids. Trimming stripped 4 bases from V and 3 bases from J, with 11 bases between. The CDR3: CASSPQGITDTQYF. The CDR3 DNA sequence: TGCGCCAGCAGCCCGCAGGGGATAACAGATACGCAGTATTTT.

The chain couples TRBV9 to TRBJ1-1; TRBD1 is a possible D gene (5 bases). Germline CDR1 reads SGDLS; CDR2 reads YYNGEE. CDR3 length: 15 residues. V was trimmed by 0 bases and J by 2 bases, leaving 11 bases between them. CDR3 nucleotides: TGTGCCAGCAGCGTAGCCGGACACCTAAACACTGAAGCTTTCTTT. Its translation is CASSVAGHLNTEAFF.

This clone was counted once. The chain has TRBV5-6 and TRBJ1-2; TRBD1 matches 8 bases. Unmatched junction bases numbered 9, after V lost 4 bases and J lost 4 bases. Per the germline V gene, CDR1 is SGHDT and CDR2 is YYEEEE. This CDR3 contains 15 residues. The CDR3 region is CASSAHRGNFYGYTF. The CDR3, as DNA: TGTGCCAGCAGCGCTCACAGGGGGAATTTCTATGGCTACACCTTC.

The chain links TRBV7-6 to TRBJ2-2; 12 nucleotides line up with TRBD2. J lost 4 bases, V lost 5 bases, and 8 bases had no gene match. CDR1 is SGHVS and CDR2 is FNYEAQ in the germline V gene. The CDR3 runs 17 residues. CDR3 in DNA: TGTGCCAGCAGCCTTTCTAGCGGGGGGGCAAGCACCGGGGAGCTGTTTTTT. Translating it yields CASSLSSGGASTGELFF.

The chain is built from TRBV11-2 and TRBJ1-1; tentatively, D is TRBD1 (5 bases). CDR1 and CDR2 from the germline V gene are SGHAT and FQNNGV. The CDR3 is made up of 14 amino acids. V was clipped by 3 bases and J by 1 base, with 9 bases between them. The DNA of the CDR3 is TGTGCCAGCAGCTTGGGCAGGGAGAACACTGAAGCTTTCTTT. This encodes CASSLGRENTEAFF.

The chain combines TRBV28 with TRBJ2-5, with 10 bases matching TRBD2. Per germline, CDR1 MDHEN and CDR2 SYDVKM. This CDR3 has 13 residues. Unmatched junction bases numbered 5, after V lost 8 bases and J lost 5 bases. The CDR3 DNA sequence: TGTGCCAGCTATGAGCGGGAGGGGGAGACCCAGTACTTC. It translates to CASYEREGETQYF. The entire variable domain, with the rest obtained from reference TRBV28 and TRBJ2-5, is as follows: DVKVTQSSRYLVKRTGEKVFLECVQDMDHENMFWYRQDPGLGLRLIYFSYDVKMKEKGDIPEGYSVSREKKERFSLILESASTNQTSMYLCASYEREGETQYFGPGTRLLVL.

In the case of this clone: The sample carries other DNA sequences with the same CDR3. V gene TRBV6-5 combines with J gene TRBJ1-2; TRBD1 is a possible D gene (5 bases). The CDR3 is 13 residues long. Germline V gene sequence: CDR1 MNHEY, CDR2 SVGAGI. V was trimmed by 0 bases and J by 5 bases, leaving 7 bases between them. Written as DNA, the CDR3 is TGTGCCAGCAGTTACTCGGGGGGTTATGGCTACACCTTC. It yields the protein CASSYSGGYGYTF.

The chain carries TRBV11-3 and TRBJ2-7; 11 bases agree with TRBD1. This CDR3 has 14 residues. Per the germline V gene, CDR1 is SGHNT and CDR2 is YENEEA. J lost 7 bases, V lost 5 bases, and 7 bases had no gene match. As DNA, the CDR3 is TGTGCCAGCAGCCCGGACAGGGGGCGTAAGGAGCAGTACTTC. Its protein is CASSPDRGRKEQYF.

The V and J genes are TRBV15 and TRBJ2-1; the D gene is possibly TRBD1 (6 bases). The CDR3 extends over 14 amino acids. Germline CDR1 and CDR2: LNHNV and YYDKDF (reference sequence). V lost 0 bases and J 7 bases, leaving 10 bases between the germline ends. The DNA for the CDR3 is TGTGCCACCAGCAGAGACGCCCAGGGGAATGAGCAGTTCTTC. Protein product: CATSRDAQGNEQFF.

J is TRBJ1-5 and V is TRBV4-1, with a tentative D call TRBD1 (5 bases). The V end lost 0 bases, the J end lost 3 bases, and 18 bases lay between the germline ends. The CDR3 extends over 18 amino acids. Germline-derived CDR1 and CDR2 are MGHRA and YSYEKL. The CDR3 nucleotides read TGCGCCAGCAGCCAAGACCCCACCCCGTTCAGGGTCAATCAGCCCCAGCATTTT. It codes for CASSQDPTPFRVNQPQHF.

The CDR3 spells CASSLTGFGQPQHF. CDR3 nucleotide sequence: TGTGCCAGCTCACTTACAGGTTTCGGGCAGCCCCAGCATTTT. The V gene is TRBV18, the J gene TRBJ1-5; maybe TRBD1 (5 bases). Germline CDR1 reads KGHSH; CDR2 reads LQKENI. The CDR3 has 14 residues. V was cut by 4 bases and J by 7 bases, with 14 bases left in between. Full variable domain (missing parts from reference TRBV18 and TRBJ1-5): NAGVMQNPRHLVRRRGQEARLRCSPMKGHSHVYWYRQLPEEGLKFMVYLQKENIIDESGMPKERFSAEFPKEGPSILRIQQVVRGDSAAYFCASSLTGFGQPQHFGDGTRLSIL.

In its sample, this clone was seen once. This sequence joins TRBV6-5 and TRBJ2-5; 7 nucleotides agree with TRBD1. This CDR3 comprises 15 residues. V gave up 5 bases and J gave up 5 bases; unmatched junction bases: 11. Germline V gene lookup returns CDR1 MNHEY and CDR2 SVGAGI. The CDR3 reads CASSTLGTVRETQYF. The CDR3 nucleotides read TGTGCCAGCAGTACCCTGGGGACAGTCCGGGAGACCCAGTACTTC.

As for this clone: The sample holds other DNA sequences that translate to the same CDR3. CDR3 DNA sequence: TGTGCCAGCAGCCGAACAGGAAATCAGCCCCAGCATTTT. The encoded protein is CASSRTGNQPQHF. This chain connects TRBV12-3 or TRBV12-4 to TRBJ1-5; a possible D gene is TRBD1 (5 bases). V shed 6 bases and J shed 4 bases, with 10 bases lying between them. CDR3 size: 13 residues.

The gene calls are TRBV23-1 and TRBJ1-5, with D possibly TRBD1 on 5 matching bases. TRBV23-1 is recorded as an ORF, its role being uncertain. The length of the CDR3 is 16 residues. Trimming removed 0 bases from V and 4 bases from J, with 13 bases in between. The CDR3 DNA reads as TGCGCCAGCAGTCAATCGACAGCAGGTACGAATCAGCCCCAGCATTTT. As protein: CASSQSTAGTNQPQHF.

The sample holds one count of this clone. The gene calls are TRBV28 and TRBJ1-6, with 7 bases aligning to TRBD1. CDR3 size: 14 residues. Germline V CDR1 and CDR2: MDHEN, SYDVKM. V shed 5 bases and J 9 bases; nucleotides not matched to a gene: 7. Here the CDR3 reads CASSRQGRSSPLHF. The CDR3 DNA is TGTGCCAGCAGTAGACAGGGAAGAAGTTCACCCCTCCACTTT.

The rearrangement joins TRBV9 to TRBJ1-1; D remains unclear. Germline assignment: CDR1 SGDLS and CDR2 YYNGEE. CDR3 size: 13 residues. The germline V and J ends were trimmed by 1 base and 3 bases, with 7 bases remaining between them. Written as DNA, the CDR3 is TGTGCCAGCAGCGTACAGGTTCACACTGAAGCTTTCTTT. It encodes CASSVQVHTEAFF.

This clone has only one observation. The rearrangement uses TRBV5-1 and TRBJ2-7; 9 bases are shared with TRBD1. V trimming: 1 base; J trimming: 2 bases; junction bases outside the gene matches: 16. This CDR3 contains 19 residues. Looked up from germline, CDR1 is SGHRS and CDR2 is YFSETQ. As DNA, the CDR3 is TGCGCCAGCAGCTTGAGGCGGGGGACAGGGAATCCTCAAACCTACGAGCAGTACTTC. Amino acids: CASSLRRGTGNPQTYEQYF.

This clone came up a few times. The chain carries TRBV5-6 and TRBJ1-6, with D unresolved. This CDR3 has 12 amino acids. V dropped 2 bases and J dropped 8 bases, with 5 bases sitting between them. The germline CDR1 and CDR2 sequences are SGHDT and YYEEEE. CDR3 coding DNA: TGTGCCAGCAGCTTATTAGATTCACCCCTCCACTTT. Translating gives CASSLLDSPLHF.

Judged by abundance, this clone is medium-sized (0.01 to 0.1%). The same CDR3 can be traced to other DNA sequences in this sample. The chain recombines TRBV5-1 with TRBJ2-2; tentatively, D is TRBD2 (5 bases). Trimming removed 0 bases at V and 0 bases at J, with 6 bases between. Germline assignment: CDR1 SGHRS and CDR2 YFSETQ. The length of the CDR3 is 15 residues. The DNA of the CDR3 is TGCGCCAGCAGCTTGGCGGGAACGAACACCGGGGAGCTGTTTTTT. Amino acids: CASSLAGTNTGELFF. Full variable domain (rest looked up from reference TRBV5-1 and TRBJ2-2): KAGVTQTPRYLIKTRGQQVTLSCSPISGHRSVSWYQQTPGQGLQFLFEYFSETQRNKGNFPGRFSGRQFSNSRSEMNVSTLELGDSALYLCASSLAGTNTGELFFGEGSRLTVL.

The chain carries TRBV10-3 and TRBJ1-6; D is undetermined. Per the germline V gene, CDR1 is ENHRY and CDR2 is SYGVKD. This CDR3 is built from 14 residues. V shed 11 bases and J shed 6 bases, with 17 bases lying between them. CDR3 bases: TGTGCCCCCCGAGGCGCGGACTCTAATTCACCCCTCCACTTT. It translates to CAPRGADSNSPLHF.

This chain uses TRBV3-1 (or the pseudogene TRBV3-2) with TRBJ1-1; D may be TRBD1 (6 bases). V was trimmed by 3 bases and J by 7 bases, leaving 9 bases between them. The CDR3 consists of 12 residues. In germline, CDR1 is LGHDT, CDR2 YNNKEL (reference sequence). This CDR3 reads CASSHGQLEAFF. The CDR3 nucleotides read TGTGCCAGCAGCCATGGACAGCTTGAAGCTTTCTTT.

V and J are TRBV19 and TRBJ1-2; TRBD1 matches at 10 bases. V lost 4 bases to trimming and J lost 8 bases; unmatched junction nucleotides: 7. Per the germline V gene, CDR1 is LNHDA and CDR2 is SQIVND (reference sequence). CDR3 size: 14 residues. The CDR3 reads CASSRRDRGSGYTF. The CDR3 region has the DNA TGTGCCAGTAGTAGGCGGGACAGGGGTTCCGGCTACACCTTC. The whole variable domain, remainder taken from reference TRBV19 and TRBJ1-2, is DGGITQSPKYLFRKEGQNVTLSCEQNLNHDAMYWYRQDPGQGLRLIYYSQIVNDFQKGDIAEGYSVSREKKESFPLTVTSAQKNPTAFYLCASSRRDRGSGYTFGSGTRLTVV.

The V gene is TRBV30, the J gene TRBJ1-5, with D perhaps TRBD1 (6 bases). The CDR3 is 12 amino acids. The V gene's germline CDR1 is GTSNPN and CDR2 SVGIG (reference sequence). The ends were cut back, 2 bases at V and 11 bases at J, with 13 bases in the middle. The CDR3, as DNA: TGTGCCTGGAGTCTAGGGGGGGGAACCCAGCATTTT. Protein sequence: CAWSLGGGTQHF.

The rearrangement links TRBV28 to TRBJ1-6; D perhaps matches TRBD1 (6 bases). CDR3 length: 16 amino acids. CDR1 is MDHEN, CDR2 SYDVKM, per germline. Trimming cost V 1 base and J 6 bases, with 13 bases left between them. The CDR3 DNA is TGTGCCAGCAGTTTATCACGGGGGGGCGGTAATTCACCCCTCCACTTT. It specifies CASSLSRGGGNSPLHF.

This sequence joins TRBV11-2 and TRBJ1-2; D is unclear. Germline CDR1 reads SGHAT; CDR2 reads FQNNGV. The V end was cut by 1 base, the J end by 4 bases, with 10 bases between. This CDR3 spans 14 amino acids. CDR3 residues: CASSLGAGPYGYTF. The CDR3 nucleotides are TGTGCCAGCAGCTTAGGGGCAGGCCCCTATGGCTACACCTTC.